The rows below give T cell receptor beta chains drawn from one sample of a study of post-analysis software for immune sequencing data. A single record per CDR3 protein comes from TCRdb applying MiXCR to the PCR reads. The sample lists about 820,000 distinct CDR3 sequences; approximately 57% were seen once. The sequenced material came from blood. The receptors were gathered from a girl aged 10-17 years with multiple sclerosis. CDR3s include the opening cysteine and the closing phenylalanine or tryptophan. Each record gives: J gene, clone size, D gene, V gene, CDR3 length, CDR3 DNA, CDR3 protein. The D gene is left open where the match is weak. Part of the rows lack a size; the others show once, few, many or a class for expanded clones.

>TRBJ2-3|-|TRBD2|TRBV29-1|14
TGCAGCGCTATGGGAGGGAGATTACCAGATACGCAGTATTTT
CSAMGGRLPDTQYF
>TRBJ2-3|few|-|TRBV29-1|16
TGCAGCGTTGACCATTTGCAGGGGGAGGCCCCAGATACGCAGTATTTT
CSVDHLQGEAPDTQYF
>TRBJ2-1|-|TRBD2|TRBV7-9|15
TGTGCCAGCAGCCTACGGGAGGGGGGTATCAATGAGCAGTTCTTC
CASSLREGGINEQFF
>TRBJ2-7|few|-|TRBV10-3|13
TGTGCCATCAGTGAGCCAGGGTTCTACGAGCAGTACTTC
CAISEPGFYEQYF
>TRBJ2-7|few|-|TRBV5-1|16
TGCGCCAGCAGCAATGGAAGGACAGTGGGAACCTACGAGCAGTACTTC
CASSNGRTVGTYEQYF
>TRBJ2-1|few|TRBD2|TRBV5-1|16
TGCGCCAGCAGCTTGGCCGGACTAGCGGGAGACGATGAGCAGTTCTTC
CASSLAGLAGDDEQFF
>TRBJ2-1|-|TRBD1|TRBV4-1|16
TGCGCCAGCAGCCCCCGGGACAGGGTCTCCTACAATGAGCAGTTCTTC
CASSPRDRVSYNEQFF
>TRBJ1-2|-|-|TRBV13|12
TGTGCCAGCAGCCAAAACACCTATGGCTACACCTTC
CASSQNTYGYTF
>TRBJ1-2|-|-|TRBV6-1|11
TGTGCCAGCAGTGAGGCGGGGAGGTACACCTTC
CASSEAGRYTF
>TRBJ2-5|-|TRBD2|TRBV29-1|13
TGCAGCGTTGAGAATAGCGGGAGGGAGACCCAGTACTTC
CSVENSGRETQYF
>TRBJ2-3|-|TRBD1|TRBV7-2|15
TGTGCCAGCAGCCTGGGGCCAGGGGGCCTAAATACTCAGTATTTT
CASSLGPGGLNTQYF
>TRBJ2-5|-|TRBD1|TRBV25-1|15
TGTGCCAGCAGTGAACGGGACAGGGGGCTAGAGACCCAGTACTTC
CASSERDRGLETQYF
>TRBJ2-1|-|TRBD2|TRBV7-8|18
TGTGCCAGCAGCCCCCTAGCGGGGGGGGTCTCAACCTACAATGAGCAGTTCTTC
CASSPLAGGVSTYNEQFF
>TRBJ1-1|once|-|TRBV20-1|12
TGCAGTGCTAGGCCGGGGGCGAGAAGAGCTTTCTTT
CSARPGARRAFF
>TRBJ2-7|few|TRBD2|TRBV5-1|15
TGCGCCAGCAGCTTGGTGGCTAGCGGGAACCACGAGCAGTACTTC
CASSLVASGNHEQYF
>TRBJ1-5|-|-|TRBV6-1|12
TGTGCCAGCAACCAAAGCAATCAGCCCCAGCATTTT
CASNQSNQPQHF
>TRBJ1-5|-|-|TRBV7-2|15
TGTGCCAGCAGAACTGATCCATATGGCAATCAGCCCCAGCATTTT
CASRTDPYGNQPQHF
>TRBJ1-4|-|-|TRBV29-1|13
TGCAGCGTGAGGAAATCAACTAATGAAAAACTGTTTTTT
CSVRKSTNEKLFF
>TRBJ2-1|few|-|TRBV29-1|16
TGCAGCGTTGAAAGGGATGGAGGGGGCTCCTACAATGAGCAGTTCTTC
CSVERDGGGSYNEQFF
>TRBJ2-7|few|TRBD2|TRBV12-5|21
TGTGCTAGTGGTTTGGCCCCTTCATCCGGGACTAGCGGGAGGGCCTCCTACGAGCAGTACTTC
CASGLAPSSGTSGRASYEQYF
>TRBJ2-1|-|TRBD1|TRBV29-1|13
TGCAGCGTGTACGGGACAGGGAGCAATGAGCAGTTCTTC
CSVYGTGSNEQFF
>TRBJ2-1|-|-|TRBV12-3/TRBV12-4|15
TGTGCCAGCACCCAGGGCTTGGGCAGCTACAATGAGCAGTTCTTC
CASTQGLGSYNEQFF
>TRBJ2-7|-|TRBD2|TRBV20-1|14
TGCAGTGCTAGGGAGGCGGGGGTAGCCTACGAGCAGTACTTC
CSAREAGVAYEQYF
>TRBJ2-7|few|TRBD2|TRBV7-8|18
TGTGCCAGCAGCTTGACAGTAACTAGCGGGAGATCCTCCTACGAGCAGTACTTC
CASSLTVTSGRSSYEQYF
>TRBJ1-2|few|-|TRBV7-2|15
TGTGCCAGCAGCCCGCGGGCCGGCGAAGGCTATGGCTACACCTTC
CASSPRAGEGYGYTF
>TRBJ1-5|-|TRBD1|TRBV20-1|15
TGCAGTGCTAGAAATACAGGGGGAAACAATCAGCCCCAGCATTTT
CSARNTGGNNQPQHF